Listed here are 13 T cell receptor beta chains from one sample, sequenced in a study of cytomegalovirus exposure and HLA in healthy donors. Use of 60 Vbeta and 13 Jbeta primers characterized the PCR. Sequencing was performed with immunoSEQ multiplex PCR; in TCRdb, only in-frame clones are kept and a portion is missing. The data contain hundreds of thousands of clones, about 75% of them singletons. The source material was PBMCs. The receptors were sampled from a female donor in good health and CMV-seronegative.

The chain has TRBV5-1 and TRBJ2-5; TRBD2 aligns across 9 bases. The CDR3 is 14 amino acids. The germline V gene has CDR1 SGHRS and CDR2 YFSETQ. With V trimmed by 4 bases and J by 4 bases, 5 bases remained unmatched. The CDR3 DNA sequence: TGCGCCAGCAGCCAAGGGACTAGCCGAGAGACCCAGTACTTC. Encoded protein: CASSQGTSRETQYF.

The CDR3 DNA is TGTGCCAGCTCAGCGACAGGGGGCCTCTACGAGCAGTACTTC. Amino acid sequence: CASSATGGLYEQYF. This sequence joins TRBV18 and TRBJ2-7, with TRBD1 matching 10 bases. The J segment lost 3 bases and the V segment lost 5 bases, leaving 4 bases of the junction unmatched. Germline V lookup: CDR1 KGHSH, CDR2 LQKENI. The CDR3 is made up of 14 amino acids.

This clone was seen a handful of times. V gene TRBV11-3 combines with J gene TRBJ2-5; tentatively, D is TRBD1 (5 bases). Germline-derived CDR1 and CDR2 are SGHNT and YENEEA. CDR3 length: 14 amino acids. Trimming removed 1 base at V and 6 bases at J, with 12 bases between. Written as DNA, the CDR3 is TGTGCCAGCAGCTTAGGCCAGGGTATGAAGACCCAGTACTTC. This sequence encodes CASSLGQGMKTQYF.

A few counts support this clone. One end of the junction fails to match germline, which may point to a read error. The V and J genes are TRBV7-9 and TRBJ1-1; D perhaps matches TRBD1 (6 bases). The CDR3 spans 14 residues. Per germline, CDR1 SEHNR and CDR2 FQNEAQ (reference sequence). This CDR3 reads CSSSLRDIGTEAFF. In DNA form, the CDR3 reads TGTTCCAGCAGCCTCCGGGACATTGGGACTGAAGCTTTCTTT.

The rearrangement links TRBV5-1 to TRBJ2-7; 9 bases are shared with TRBD1. The V gene's germline CDR1 is SGHRS and CDR2 YFSETQ. V lost 4 bases, J lost 1 base, and 3 bases stayed unmatched. CDR3 length equals 14 residues. The CDR3 DNA reads TGCGCCAGCAGCGGCGGGACAGGGTCCTACGAGCAGTACTTC. Protein: CASSGGTGSYEQYF. The whole variable domain, filled in from reference TRBV5-1 and TRBJ2-7, reads KAGVTQTPRYLIKTRGQQVTLSCSPISGHRSVSWYQQTPGQGLQFLFEYFSETQRNKGNFPGRFSGRQFSNSRSEMNVSTLELGDSALYLCASSGGTGSYEQYFGPGTRLTVT.

This chain uses TRBV7-2 with TRBJ2-3; the D is unclear. The germline V gene encodes CDR1 SGHTA and CDR2 FQGNSA. V was cut by 4 bases and J by 6 bases, with 11 bases left in between. CDR3 length: 13 amino acids. CDR3 DNA sequence: TGTGCCAGCAGCTCCCAGACTTCCGATACGCAGTATTTT. Translation gives CASSSQTSDTQYF.

This sequence joins TRBV25-1 and TRBJ1-2; tentatively, D is TRBD1 (5 bases). The CDR3 totals 13 residues. Germline V lookup: CDR1 MGHDK, CDR2 SYGVNS. Trimming removed 6 bases from V and 3 bases from J, with 11 bases in between. For the CDR3, the DNA is TGTGCCAGCAGACTCAGGGATGACTATGGCTACACCTTC. Translating it yields CASRLRDDYGYTF.

This clone has only one observation. This chain connects TRBV28 to TRBJ2-7, with D perhaps TRBD1 (6 bases). The CDR3 runs 13 residues. V was clipped by 10 bases and J by 0 bases, with 13 bases between them. Germline loops: CDR1 MDHEN, CDR2 SYDVKM. The CDR3 DNA reads as TGTGCCACGAACCGGGACATCTCCTACGAGCAGTACTTC. This translates into CATNRDISYEQYF.

The rearrangement links TRBV7-2 to TRBJ2-1, with D possibly matching TRBD2 (6 bases). This CDR3 has 15 amino acids. Germline CDR1 and CDR2: SGHTA and FQGNSA. The V and J ends lost 6 bases and 2 bases respectively, with 14 bases between them. The CDR3 bases are TGTGCCAGCAGGACTGACAGCGGGCCCTACAATGAGCAGTTCTTC. Translated, it gives CASRTDSGPYNEQFF.

This sequence joins TRBV7-9 and TRBJ2-3; 9 bases align to TRBD2. The CDR3 contains 16 residues. Germline V gene data show CDR1 as SEHNR and CDR2 as FQNEAQ (reference sequence). Trimming took 3 bases from V and 4 from J; bases not matched to a gene: 8. The CDR3: CASSFPRREGADTQYF. CDR3 sequence (DNA): TGTGCCAGCAGCTTCCCACGGCGGGAGGGCGCAGATACGCAGTATTTT.

This clone was counted a single time. The chain employs TRBV6-5 and TRBJ1-2, with D possibly being TRBD1 (6 bases). V lost 5 bases, J lost 2 bases, and 9 bases lay in between. The germline CDR1 and CDR2 sequences are MNHEY and SVGAGI. This CDR3 is built from 13 residues. DNA for the CDR3: TGTGCCAGCAGTAGGGGGGGCAACTATGGCTACACCTTC. It is translated as CASSRGGNYGYTF.

The chain recombines TRBV28 with TRBJ2-7; the match to TRBD2 covers 8 bases. CDR1 and CDR2 from the germline V gene are MDHEN and SYDVKM. Trimming cost V 6 bases and J 2 bases; bases outside gene matches: 9. This CDR3 comprises 15 residues. CDR3: CASSLPGTSAYEQYF. CDR3 in DNA: TGTGCCAGCAGCCTGCCCGGGACTAGTGCCTACGAGCAGTACTTC. Full variable domain (missing parts from reference TRBV28 and TRBJ2-7): DVKVTQSSRYLVKRTGEKVFLECVQDMDHENMFWYRQDPGLGLRLIYFSYDVKMKEKGDIPEGYSVSREKKERFSLILESASTNQTSMYLCASSLPGTSAYEQYFGPGTRLTVT.

The V and J genes are TRBV7-2 and TRBJ2-1, with a tentative D call TRBD1 (5 bases). In germline, CDR1 is SGHTA, CDR2 FQGNSA. The CDR3 extends over 14 amino acids. The V gene lost 5 bases and the J gene lost 5 bases, with 13 bases spanning the gap. Here the CDR3 DNA reads TGTGCCAGCAGCCCTCAGGGTAGTGACAATGAGCAGTTCTTC. Its translation: CASSPQGSDNEQFF. Full variable domain (remainder filled in from reference TRBV7-2 and TRBJ2-1): GAGVSQSPSNKVTEKGKDVELRCDPISGHTALYWYRQSLGQGLEFLIYFQGNSAPDKSGLPSDRFSAERTGGSVSTLTIQRTQQEDSAVYLCASSPQGSDNEQFFGPGTRLTVL.